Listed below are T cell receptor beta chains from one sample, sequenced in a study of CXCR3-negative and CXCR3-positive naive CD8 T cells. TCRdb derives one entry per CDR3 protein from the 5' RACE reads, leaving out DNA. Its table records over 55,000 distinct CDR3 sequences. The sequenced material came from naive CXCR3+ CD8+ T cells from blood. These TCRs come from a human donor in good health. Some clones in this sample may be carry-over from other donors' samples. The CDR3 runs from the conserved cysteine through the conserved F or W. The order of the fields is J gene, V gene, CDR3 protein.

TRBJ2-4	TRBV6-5	CASSHGLAGKNIQYF
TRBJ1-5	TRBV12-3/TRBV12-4	CASSFEGDGNQPQHF
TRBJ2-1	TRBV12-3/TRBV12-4	CASSPQVYNEQFF
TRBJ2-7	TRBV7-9	CASSPGQESYEQYF
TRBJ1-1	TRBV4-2	CASNPGQENTEAFF
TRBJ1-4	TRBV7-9	CASSSGTANEKLFF
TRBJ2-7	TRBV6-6	CASSYGGLAAYEQYF
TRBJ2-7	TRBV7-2	CASSLGVGFYEQYF
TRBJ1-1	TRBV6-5	CASSLRQGLNTEAFF
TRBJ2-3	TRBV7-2	CASSSLYPPGTDTQYF
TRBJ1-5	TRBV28	CASSRGPYSNQPQHF
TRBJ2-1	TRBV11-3	CASSSSIKYNEQFF
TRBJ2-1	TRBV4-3	CASSQRGQGYEQFF
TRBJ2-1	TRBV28	CASKFYREQFF
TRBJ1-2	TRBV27	CASSLTGNGYTF
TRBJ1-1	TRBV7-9	CASSLGPDRNTEAFF
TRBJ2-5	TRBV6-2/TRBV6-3	CASTAGDQQETQYF
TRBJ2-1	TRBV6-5	CASRRQGAVNEQFF
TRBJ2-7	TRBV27	CASSLRTASYEQYF
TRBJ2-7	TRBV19	CASSIARSYEQYF
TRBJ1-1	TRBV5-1	CASSLDRGGGTEAFF
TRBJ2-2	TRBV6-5	CASSLTRVDTGELFF
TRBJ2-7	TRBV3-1	CASSQGMGANLYEQYF
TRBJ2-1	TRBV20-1	CSARTPGPYNEQFF
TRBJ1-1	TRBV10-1	CASSYSENTEAFF
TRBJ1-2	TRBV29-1	CSVEDPRRGWYGYTF
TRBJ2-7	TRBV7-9	CASSPRDRITYEQYF
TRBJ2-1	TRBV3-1	CASSQEPGGPYNEQFF
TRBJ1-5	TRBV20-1	CSAIWLGTGNQPQHF
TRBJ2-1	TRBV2	CASTGQGYNEQFF
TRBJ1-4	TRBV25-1	CASSKTTGVGEKLFF